This T cell receptor beta chain was sequenced for a study of shared clonotypes between healthy human individuals. CDR3 length equals 15 residues. V dropped 0 bases and J dropped 2 bases, with 12 bases sitting between them. Germline CDR1 reads SGDLS; CDR2 reads YYNGEE. Genomic DNA of every subset was divided equally among multiple immunoSEQ plates. Sequencing used immunoSEQ multiplex PCR; TCRdb keeps in-frame clones, though not all of them. Here the sample spans under 2,500,000 clones, more than 90% being singletons. The specimen was naive CD4+ T cells sorted from blood. The subset: CD45RA+ positively selected. This chain connects TRBV9 to TRBJ2-7, with D possibly matching TRBD2 (6 bases). The clonotype was recovered from a man aged 18 to 30 in good health. CDR3 DNA: TGTGCCAGCAGCGTAGGGAGGGGCAGGGCCTACGAGCAGTACTTC. Translated: CASSVGRGRAYEQYF.